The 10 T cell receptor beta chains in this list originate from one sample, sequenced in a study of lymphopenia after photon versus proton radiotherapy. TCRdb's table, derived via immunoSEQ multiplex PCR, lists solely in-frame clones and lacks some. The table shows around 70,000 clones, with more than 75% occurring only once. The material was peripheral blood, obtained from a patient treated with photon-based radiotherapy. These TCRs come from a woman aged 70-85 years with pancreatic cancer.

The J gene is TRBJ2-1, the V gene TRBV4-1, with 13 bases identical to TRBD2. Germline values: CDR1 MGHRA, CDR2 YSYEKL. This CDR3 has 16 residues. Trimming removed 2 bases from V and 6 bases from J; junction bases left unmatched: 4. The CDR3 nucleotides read TGCGCCAGCAGCCAACAAACTAGCGGGAGGGCCAATGAGCAGTTCTTC. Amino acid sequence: CASSQQTSGRANEQFF.

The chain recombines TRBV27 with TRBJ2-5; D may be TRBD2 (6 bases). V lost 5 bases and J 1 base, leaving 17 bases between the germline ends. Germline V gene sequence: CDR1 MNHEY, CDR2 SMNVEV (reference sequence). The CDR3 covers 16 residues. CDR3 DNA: TGTGCCAGCAGTAGAGAGTTCCGGGAGCGCCAAGAGACCCAGTACTTC. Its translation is CASSREFRERQETQYF.

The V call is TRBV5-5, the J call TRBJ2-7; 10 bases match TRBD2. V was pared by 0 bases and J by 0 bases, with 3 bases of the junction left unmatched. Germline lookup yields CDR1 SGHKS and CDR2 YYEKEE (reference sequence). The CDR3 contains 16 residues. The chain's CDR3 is CASSLDGLADSYEQYF. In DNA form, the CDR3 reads TGTGCCAGCAGCTTGGATGGACTAGCGGACTCCTACGAGCAGTACTTC.

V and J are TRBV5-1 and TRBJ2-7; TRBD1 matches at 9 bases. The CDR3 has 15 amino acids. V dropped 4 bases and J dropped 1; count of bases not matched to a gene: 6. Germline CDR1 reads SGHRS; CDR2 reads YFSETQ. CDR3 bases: TGCGCCAGCAGCCCGACCGGGACAGGGTCCTACGAGCAGTACTTC. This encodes CASSPTGTGSYEQYF.

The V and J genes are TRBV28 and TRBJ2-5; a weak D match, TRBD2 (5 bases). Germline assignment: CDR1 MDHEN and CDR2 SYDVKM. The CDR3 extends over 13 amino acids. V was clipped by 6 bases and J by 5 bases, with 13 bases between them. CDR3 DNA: TGTGCCAGCAGCTTCGGTCGCGGGGAGACCCAGTACTTC. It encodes CASSFGRGETQYF.

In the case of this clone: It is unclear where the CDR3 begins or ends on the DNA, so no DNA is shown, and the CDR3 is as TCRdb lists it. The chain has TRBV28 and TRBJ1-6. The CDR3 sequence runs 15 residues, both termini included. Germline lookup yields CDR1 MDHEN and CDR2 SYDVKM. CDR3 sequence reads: CASILAQGGDSPLHF.

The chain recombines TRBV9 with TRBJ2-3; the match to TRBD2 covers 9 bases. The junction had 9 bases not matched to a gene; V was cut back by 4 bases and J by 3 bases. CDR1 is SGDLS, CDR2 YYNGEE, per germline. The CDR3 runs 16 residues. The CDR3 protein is CASSTQAGGGTDTQYF. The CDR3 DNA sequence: TGTGCCAGCAGCACACAGGCGGGAGGGGGTACAGATACGCAGTATTTT.

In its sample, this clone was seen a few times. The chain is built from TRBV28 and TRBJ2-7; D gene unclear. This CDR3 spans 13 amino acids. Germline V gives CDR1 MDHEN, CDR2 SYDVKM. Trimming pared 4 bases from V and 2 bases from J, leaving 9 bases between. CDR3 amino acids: CASSSSAPYEQYF. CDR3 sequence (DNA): TGTGCCAGCAGTTCCTCAGCTCCCTACGAGCAGTACTTC.

CDR3: CSVQPGQGARETQYF. The CDR3 coding sequence is TGCAGCGTTCAACCGGGACAGGGGGCGCGGGAGACCCAGTACTTC. The V and J genes are TRBV29-1 and TRBJ2-5; 12 bases line up with TRBD1. The trim removed 5 bases at V and 5 bases at J, leaving 9 bases unmatched. Germline V gene sequence: CDR1 SQVTM, CDR2 ANQGSEA. There are 15 residues in the CDR3.

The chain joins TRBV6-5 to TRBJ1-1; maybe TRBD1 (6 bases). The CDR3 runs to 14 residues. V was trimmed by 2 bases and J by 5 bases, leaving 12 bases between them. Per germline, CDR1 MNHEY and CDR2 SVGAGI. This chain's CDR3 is CASSYRQGRTEAFF. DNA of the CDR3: TGTGCCAGCAGTTACAGGCAGGGGAGGACTGAAGCTTTCTTT.